The 20 T cell receptor beta chains reported below all come from one sample, sequenced in a study of blood T cells in healthy people across ages. Through a sample-barcoded 5' primer and a J-beta primer mix, a second PCR was run for roughly 6 to 11 cycles. TCRdb reprocessed the 5' RACE reads with MiXCR, giving one entry per CDR3 protein. The data show 1 million to 1.2 million distinct CDR3 sequences, around two fifths seen once. Source material: blood. The receptors come from a man younger than 35 in good health.

The V gene is TRBV20-1, the J gene TRBJ1-5; D is perhaps TRBD1 (6 bases). V gave up 6 bases and J gave up 2 bases, with 17 bases separating them. This CDR3 has 15 residues. Germline V gives CDR1 DFQATT, CDR2 SNEGSKA (reference sequence). CDR3 loop: CSAVGLAGGNQPQHF. CDR3 DNA: TGCAGTGCGGTGGGGTTAGCAGGGGGCAATCAGCCCCAGCATTTT.

Comment on this clonotype: A read error may account for a junction end that differs from germline. This rearrangement joins TRBV7-9 to TRBJ1-1, with D maybe TRBD1 (5 bases). In germline, CDR1 is SEHNR, CDR2 FQNEAQ (reference sequence). The CDR3 runs to 15 residues. CDR3 sequence reads: CASSIPRGANTETFF. The CDR3 nucleotides are TGTGCCAGCAGCATTCCGAGGGGCGCGAACACTGAAACTTTCTTT.

This clonotype turned up a few times. This chain connects TRBV29-1 to TRBJ1-1; maybe TRBD1 (6 bases). From germline, CDR1 is SQVTM and CDR2 ANQGSEA. The CDR3 extends over 13 amino acids. V was shortened by 6 bases and J by 0 bases, with 11 bases between the two germline ends. CDR3 bases: TGCAGCGTGCCTGGACAGCTGAACACTGAAGCTTTCTTT. Encoded protein: CSVPGQLNTEAFF.

Details on this clonotype: One end of the junction fails to match germline, which may point to a read error. The chain employs TRBV6-1 and TRBJ1-1; D is possibly TRBD1 (6 bases). The CDR3 contains 15 residues. Germline CDR1 reads MNHNS; CDR2 reads SASEGT. The CDR3 DNA sequence: TGTGCCAGCAGTTTACAGGGTGAAGGGAACCCTGAAGCTTTCTTT. Protein product: CASSLQGEGNPEAFF.

The J gene is TRBJ2-3, the V gene TRBV5-1; 11 bases match TRBD2. CDR3 length: 16 amino acids. CDR1 is SGHRS and CDR2 is YFSETQ in the germline V gene. J gave up 5 bases and V 4 bases, and 9 bases lay outside the gene matches. This CDR3 reads CASSKTSGVGKDTQYF. The DNA of the CDR3 is TGCGCCAGCAGCAAGACTAGCGGGGTTGGGAAAGATACGCAGTATTTT.

This clonotype was recorded a few times. V and J are TRBV4-2 and TRBJ2-2; D is uncertain. The V gene's germline CDR1 is LGHNA and CDR2 YNFKEQ. V was trimmed by 3 bases and J by 3 bases, leaving 11 bases between them. This CDR3 is built from 15 residues. Here the CDR3 DNA reads TGTGCCAGCAGCCACAACCATCGGGACACCGGGGAGCTGTTTTTT. It translates to CASSHNHRDTGELFF.

This clonotype was found once. This chain joins TRBV20-1 and TRBJ2-4, with 8 bases that match TRBD2. V lost 4 bases to trimming and J lost 7 bases; unmatched junction nucleotides: 18. The V gene's germline CDR1 is DFQATT and CDR2 SNEGSKA (reference sequence). This CDR3 is built from 17 residues. CDR3 region: CSATGRDGGADWNIQYF. CDR3 nucleotide sequence: TGCAGTGCTACCGGCAGGGACGGGGGGGCCGATTGGAACATTCAGTACTTC.

In the case of this clonotype: One base away lies a much larger clone, so this may be a sequencing read error. The chain couples TRBV7-2 to TRBJ2-7; D is ambiguous. Germline V gives CDR1 SGHTA, CDR2 FQGNSA. V was clipped by 1 base and J by 7 bases, with 17 bases between them. CDR3 length equals 15 residues. CDR3 sequence: CASSLGASSNNEQYF. The CDR3 coding sequence is TGTGCCAGCAGCTTAGGAGCCAGTTCGAACAATGAGCAGTACTTC.

This clonotype was detected only a few times. The CDR3 protein is CSASRQGAGMEQYF. The CDR3 DNA reads TGCAGTGCTAGTCGGCAGGGGGCCGGGATGGAGCAGTACTTC. The chain links TRBV20-1 to TRBJ2-7; 8 bases match TRBD1. The CDR3 is 14 residues long. CDR1 and CDR2 from the germline V gene are DFQATT and SNEGSKA (reference sequence). The V gene end was trimmed by 3 bases and the J gene end by 7 bases; junction bases not matched to a gene: 11.

A word on this clonotype: One end of the junction does not line up with germline, which may come from a read error. This chain connects TRBV10-3 to TRBJ2-3; 8 bases line up with TRBD1. CDR1 ENHRY and CDR2 SYGVKD come from the germline V gene. The CDR3 is made up of 17 amino acids. This CDR3 reads CAIGRETDRVVPDAQYF. The CDR3 DNA is TGTGCCATCGGACGGGAGACGGACAGGGTTGTGCCAGATGCGCAGTATTTT.

The chain links TRBV7-9 to TRBJ1-2, with D possibly TRBD1 on 5 matching bases. The length of the CDR3 is 14 residues. Germline assignment: CDR1 SEHNR and CDR2 FQNEAQ (reference sequence). The germline V and J ends were trimmed by 5 bases and 8 bases, with 18 bases remaining between them. For the CDR3, the DNA is TGTGCCAGCAGCCCCACATTGGGGGAAAGGGGCTACACCTTC. Encoded protein: CASSPTLGERGYTF.

V gene TRBV27 combines with J gene TRBJ2-3; no clear D. The CDR3 has 15 residues. The V end lost 6 bases, the J end lost 6 bases, and 19 bases lay between the germline ends. CDR1 is MNHEY and CDR2 is SMNVEV in the germline V gene (reference sequence). The CDR3 nucleotides are TGTGCCAGCAGCCCTCGAGGCAGAGAGGCCGATACGCAGTATTTT. Its translation is CASSPRGREADTQYF.

This chain's CDR3 is CASSLTSGGALNEQFF. CDR3 in DNA: TGTGCCAGCAGTTTGACTAGCGGGGGGGCCCTCAATGAGCAGTTCTTC. The rearrangement joins TRBV28 to TRBJ2-1; 14 nucleotides match TRBD2. The CDR3 has 16 amino acids. The germline CDR1 and CDR2 sequences are MDHEN and SYDVKM. Trimming at V came to 3 bases and at J to 6 bases, leaving 4 bases not matched to a gene.

CDR3 bases: TGTGCCAGCAGCCCAGACAGGCGCGCCGAAGCTTTCTTT. As protein: CASSPDRRAEAFF. The rearrangement uses TRBV7-2 and TRBJ1-1; D perhaps matches TRBD1 (6 bases). The CDR3 is 13 residues long. The germline V gene encodes CDR1 SGHTA and CDR2 FQGNSA. V lost 5 bases to trimming and J lost 8 bases, with 15 bases between them.

The chain joins TRBV27 to TRBJ2-1, with D unresolved. The CDR3 sequence is 15 residues long. V was pared by 6 bases and J by 13 bases, with 25 bases between. Germline-derived CDR1 and CDR2 are MNHEY and SMNVEV (reference sequence). DNA for the CDR3: TGTGCCAGCAGGGGTTGGATTGGGAATCAAGAGACCCAGTTCTTC. Its protein is CASRGWIGNQETQFF.

The rearrangement links TRBV12-3 or TRBV12-4 to TRBJ2-2; D not certain. Trimming left V 6 bases short and J 2 bases short, with 13 bases between. The CDR3 runs to 15 residues. The CDR3 loop is CASSIQISNTGELFF. CDR3 DNA sequence: TGTGCCAGCAGCATCCAAATATCAAACACCGGGGAGCTGTTTTTT.

This rearrangement joins TRBV28 to TRBJ2-3; D is undetermined. The length of the CDR3 is 13 residues. Germline V gives CDR1 MDHEN, CDR2 SYDVKM. With 4 bases removed from V and 0 bases from J, the gap between germline ends came to 5 bases. CDR3 in DNA: TGTGCCAGCAGTTGGCCCAGCACAGATACGCAGTATTTT. Translated: CASSWPSTDTQYF.

V usage is TRBV3-1 and J usage is TRBJ2-5; 11 nucleotides align to TRBD1. V lost 7 bases and J lost 2; bases outside the gene matches: 3. In germline, CDR1 is LGHDT, CDR2 YNNKEL (reference sequence). This CDR3 contains 14 residues. The CDR3 reads CASTWDRGQETQYF. CDR3 nucleotides: TGTGCCAGCACCTGGGACAGGGGGCAAGAGACCCAGTACTTC.

This clonotype was seen once. The chain links TRBV20-1 to TRBJ1-1; 7 bases are shared with TRBD1. Germline lookup yields CDR1 DFQATT and CDR2 SNEGSKA (reference sequence). This CDR3 comprises 12 residues. The CDR3 DNA reads TGCGCCCCGGGGACAGCCGGACCTGAAGCTTTCTTT. Translating it yields CAPGTAGPEAFF.

The chain couples TRBV12-3 or TRBV12-4 to TRBJ2-3; D unresolved. The CDR3 is 13 amino acids. V was clipped by 7 bases and J by 2 bases, with 10 bases between them. The CDR3 protein is CASTARSTDTQYF. For the CDR3, the DNA is TGTGCCAGCACCGCTAGATCCACAGATACGCAGTATTTT.